This TCR beta chain was sequenced in a study of cytomegalovirus exposure and HLA in healthy donors. Looking at the study overall: The study placed 70% to 85% of its 398 genotyped donors in the Caucasian-associated ancestry cluster. Whole-study findings and limits: Rare TCR sequences dominated, though some public TCRs recurred in many donors. Sequencing likely caused a cluster of highly shared sequence variants. A later examination showed that TCR association rates differed by HLA locus, with DRB1 most and HLA-C fewest.

Concerning this clone itself: Its specificity is not known.

V gave up 7 bases and J gave up 5 bases; unmatched junction bases: 5. Germline-derived CDR1 and CDR2 are ENHRY and SYGVKD. This CDR3 region has 14 residues. In the PCR, 60 Vbeta and 13 Jbeta primers were used. Profiled with immunoSEQ multiplex PCR; TCRdb holds only in-frame clones, not every one. The table records 300,000 or so clones, roughly 86% of them present only once. The chain has TRBV10-3 and TRBJ2-2, with 9 bases that match TRBD2. This TCR derives from a woman between 35 and 50 years old in good health and CMV-seropositive. Sequenced sample: PBMCs. For the CDR3, the DNA is TGTGCCATCACGACTAGCGGAAGGACCGGGGAGCTGTTTTTT. Protein: CAITTSGRTGELFF.